This T cell receptor beta chain is from a study of CD8+ T cells in alopecia areata. Overall study: Severity in treated patients was scored by percentage of scalp area affected.

The authors extracted RNA and reverse transcribed it into cDNA as the sequencing template. Sequenced by immunoSEQ multiplex PCR; TCRdb stores in-frame clones only, minus some. The sample has roughly 110,000 clones, roughly 50% seen once. CDR1 and CDR2 (germline): SGHVS, FQNEAQ. The CDR3 runs to 16 residues. V was trimmed by 0 bases and J by 0 bases, leaving 9 bases between them. Of note for this clone: Its antigen is as yet unknown.

The sample's treatment: oral pan-JAK inhibitor, 5-10 mg twice daily. Peripheral blood and lesional scalp punch biopsies were taken from alopecia areata patients. Study outcomes and limitations: When scalp samples are sequenced, resident alphabeta T cells of normal skin are also captured. Many expanded lesional clones persisted in scalp and blood during tofacitinib treatment.

The TCR was taken from a human donor with alopecia areata. The chain recombines TRBV7-8 with TRBJ2-1, with D perhaps matching TRBD1 (6 bases). Material: CD8+ T cells sorted from blood, obtained at week 24, from a patient treated with tofacitinib. The CDR3 region is CASSLAIGGSYNEQFF. Written as DNA, the CDR3 is TGTGCCAGCAGCTTAGCGATAGGGGGCTCCTACAATGAGCAGTTCTTC.